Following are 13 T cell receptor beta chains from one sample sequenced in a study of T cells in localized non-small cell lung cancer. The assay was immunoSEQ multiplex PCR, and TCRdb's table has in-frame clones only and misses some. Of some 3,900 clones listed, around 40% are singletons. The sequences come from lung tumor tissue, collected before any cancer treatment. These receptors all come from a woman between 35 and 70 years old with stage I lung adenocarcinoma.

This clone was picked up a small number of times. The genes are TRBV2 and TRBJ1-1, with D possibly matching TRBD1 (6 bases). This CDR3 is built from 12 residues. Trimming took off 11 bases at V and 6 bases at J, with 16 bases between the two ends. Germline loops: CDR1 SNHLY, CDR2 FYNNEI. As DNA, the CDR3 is TGTGCCGCAGGAACGACAGGACCTGAAGCTTTCTTT. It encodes CAAGTTGPEAFF.

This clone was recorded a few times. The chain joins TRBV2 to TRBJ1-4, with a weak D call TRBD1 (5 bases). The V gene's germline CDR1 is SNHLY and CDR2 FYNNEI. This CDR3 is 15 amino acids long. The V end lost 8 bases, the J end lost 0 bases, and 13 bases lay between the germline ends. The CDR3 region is CASGRTLPTNEKLFF. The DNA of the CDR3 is TGTGCCAGCGGCCGGACACTTCCAACTAATGAAAAACTGTTTTTT.

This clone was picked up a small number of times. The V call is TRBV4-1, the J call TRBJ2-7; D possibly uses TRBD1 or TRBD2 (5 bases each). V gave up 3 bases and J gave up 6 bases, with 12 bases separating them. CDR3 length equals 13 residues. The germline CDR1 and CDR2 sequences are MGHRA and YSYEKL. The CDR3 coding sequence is TGCGCCAGCAGCCAGGGACGCTCCGGCGAGCAGTACTTC. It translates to CASSQGRSGEQYF.

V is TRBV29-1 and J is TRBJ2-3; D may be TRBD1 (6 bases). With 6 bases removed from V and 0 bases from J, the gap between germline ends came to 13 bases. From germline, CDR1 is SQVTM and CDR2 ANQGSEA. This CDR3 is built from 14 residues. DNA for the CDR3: TGCAGCGTCGGCGGACAGAGAAGCACAGATACGCAGTATTTT. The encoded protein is CSVGGQRSTDTQYF.

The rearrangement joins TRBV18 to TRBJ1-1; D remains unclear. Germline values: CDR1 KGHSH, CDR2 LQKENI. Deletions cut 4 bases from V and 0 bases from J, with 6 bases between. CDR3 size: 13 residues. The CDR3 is CASSLALNTEAFF. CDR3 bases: TGTGCCAGCTCACTCGCATTGAACACTGAAGCTTTCTTT.

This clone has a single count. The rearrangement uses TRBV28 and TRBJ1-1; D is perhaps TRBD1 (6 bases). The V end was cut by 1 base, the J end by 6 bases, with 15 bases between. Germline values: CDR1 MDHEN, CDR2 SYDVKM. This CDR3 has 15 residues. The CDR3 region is CASSLYQGSAAEAFF. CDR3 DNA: TGTGCCAGCAGTTTATATCAGGGGAGTGCGGCTGAAGCTTTCTTT.

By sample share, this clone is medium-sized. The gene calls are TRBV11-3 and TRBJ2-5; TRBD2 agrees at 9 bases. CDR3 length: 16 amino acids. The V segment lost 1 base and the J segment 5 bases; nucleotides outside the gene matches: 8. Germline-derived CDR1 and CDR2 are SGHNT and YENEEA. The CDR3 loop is CASSLGVAGEGETQYF. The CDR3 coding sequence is TGTGCCAGCAGCTTAGGTGTAGCGGGAGAGGGGGAGACCCAGTACTTC. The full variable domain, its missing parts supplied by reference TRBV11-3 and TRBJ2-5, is EAGVVQSPRYKIIEKKQPVAFWCNPISGHNTLYWYLQNLGQGPELLIRYENEEAVDDSQLPKDRFSAERLKGVDSTLKIQPAELGDSAVYLCASSLGVAGEGETQYFGPGTRLLVL.

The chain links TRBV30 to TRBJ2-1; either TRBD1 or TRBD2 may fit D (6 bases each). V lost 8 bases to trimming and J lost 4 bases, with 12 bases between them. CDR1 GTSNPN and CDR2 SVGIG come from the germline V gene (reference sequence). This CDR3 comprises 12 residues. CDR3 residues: CARGGGYNEQFF. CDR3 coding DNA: TGTGCCCGAGGAGGGGGATACAATGAGCAGTTCTTC.

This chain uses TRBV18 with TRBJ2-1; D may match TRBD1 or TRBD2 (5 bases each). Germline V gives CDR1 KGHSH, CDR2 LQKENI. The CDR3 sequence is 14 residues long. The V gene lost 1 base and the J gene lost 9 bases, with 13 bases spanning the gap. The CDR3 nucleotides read TGTGCCAGCTCACCACGTGAGGGGCCGGGTGAGCAGTTCTTC. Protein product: CASSPREGPGEQFF.

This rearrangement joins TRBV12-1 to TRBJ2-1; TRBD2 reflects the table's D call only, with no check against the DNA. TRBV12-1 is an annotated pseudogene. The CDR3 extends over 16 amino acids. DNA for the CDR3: TGTGCCAGCCGTAAACCGCGGGAGTTGTACTACAATGAGCAGTTCTTC. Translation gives CASRKPRELYYNEQFF.

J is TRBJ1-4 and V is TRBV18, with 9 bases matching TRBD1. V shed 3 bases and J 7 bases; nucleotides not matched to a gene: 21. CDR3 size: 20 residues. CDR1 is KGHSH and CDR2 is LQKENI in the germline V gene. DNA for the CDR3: TGTGCCAGCTCACCCGGGGGCAACTCCAAACCGGGACAGGGACCTGAAAAACTGTTTTTT. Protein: CASSPGGNSKPGQGPEKLFF. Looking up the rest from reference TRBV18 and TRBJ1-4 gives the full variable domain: NAGVMQNPRHLVRRRGQEARLRCSPMKGHSHVYWYRQLPEEGLKFMVYLQKENIIDESGMPKERFSAEFPKEGPSILRIQQVVRGDSAAYFCASSPGGNSKPGQGPEKLFFGSGTQLSVL.

Here the CDR3 DNA reads TGTGCCAGCAGCCAAGTCAACTACGAGCAGTACTTC. Translated: CASSQVNYEQYF. V is TRBV14 and J is TRBJ2-7; D remains ambiguous. Germline-derived CDR1 and CDR2 are SGHDN and FVKESK. The CDR3 runs to 12 residues. The V gene lost 1 base and the J gene lost 3 bases, with 4 bases spanning the gap.

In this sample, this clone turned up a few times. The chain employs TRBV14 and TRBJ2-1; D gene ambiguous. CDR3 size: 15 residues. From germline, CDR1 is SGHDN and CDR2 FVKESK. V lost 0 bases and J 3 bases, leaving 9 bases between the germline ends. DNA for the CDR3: TGTGCCAGCAGCCAAGATCGCCAGTTCTACAATGAGCAGTTCTTC. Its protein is CASSQDRQFYNEQFF.